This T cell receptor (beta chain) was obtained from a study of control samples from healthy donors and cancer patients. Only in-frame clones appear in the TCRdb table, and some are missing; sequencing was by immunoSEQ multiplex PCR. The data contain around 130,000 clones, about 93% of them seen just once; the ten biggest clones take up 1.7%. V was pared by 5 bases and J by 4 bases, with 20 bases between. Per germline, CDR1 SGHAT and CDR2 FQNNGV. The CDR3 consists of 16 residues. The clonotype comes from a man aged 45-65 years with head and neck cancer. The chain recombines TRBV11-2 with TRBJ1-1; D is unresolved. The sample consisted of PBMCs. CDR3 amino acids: CASSIAGPRFGTEAFF. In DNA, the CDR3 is TGTGCCAGCAGCATTGCCGGGCCGCGATTTGGCACTGAAGCTTTCTTT. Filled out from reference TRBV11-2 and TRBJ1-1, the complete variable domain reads EAGVAQSPRYKIIEKRQSVAFWCNPISGHATLYWYQQILGQGPKLLIQFQNNGVVDDSQLPKDRFSAERLKGVDSTLKIQPAKLEDSAVYLCASSIAGPRFGTEAFFGQGTRLTVV.